What follows are 32 T cell receptor beta chains derived from one specimen sequenced in a study of siplizumab effects on memory and regulatory T cells (dated by TCRdb to about 2019). The library was obtained by the immunoSEQ multiplex PCR assay. TCRdb provides this immuneACCESS table in a form limited to in-frame rearrangements. Some clones are lacking; in checked studies, under half of them reflect an unresolved V gene, and why the rest are absent is not known. Recorded for this sample are 70,000 to 100,000 clones; roughly 96% of them occurred a single time. The ten largest account for 0.025% to 0.035% of the sample. Sequencing used naive CD4+ T cells sorted from blood. The cell subset or site label corresponds to: unstimulated naive T cells. These receptors all come from a human donor in good health.

This chain uses TRBV18 with TRBJ1-5; 9 bases align to TRBD1. In germline, CDR1 is KGHSH, CDR2 LQKENI. The CDR3 length is 14 residues. With V trimmed by 2 bases and J by 7 bases, 3 bases remained unmatched. The CDR3 region is CASSPTGGRQPQHF. DNA for the CDR3: TGTGCCAGCTCACCAACAGGGGGCCGCCAGCCCCAGCATTTT.

The J gene is TRBJ2-5, the V gene TRBV30; D call uncertain. Trimming took off 5 bases at V and 2 bases at J, with 9 bases between the two ends. The CDR3 has 12 residues. CDR1 GTSNPN and CDR2 SVGIG come from the germline V gene (reference sequence). In nucleotides, the CDR3 is TGTGCCTGGGCCTTCGGTCAAGAGACCCAGTACTTC. Translating gives CAWAFGQETQYF.

The chain has TRBV18 and TRBJ2-7, with no clear D. CDR1 and CDR2 from the germline V gene are KGHSH and LQKENI. The CDR3 runs to 12 residues. Trimming took off 2 bases at V and 4 bases at J, with 6 bases between the two ends. CDR3 sequence reads: CASSPYNYEQYF. The CDR3 nucleotides read TGTGCCAGCTCACCATACAATTACGAGCAGTACTTC.

V gene TRBV11-2 combines with J gene TRBJ2-2, with TRBD2 identical over 10 bases. V was pared by 3 bases and J by 6 bases, with 10 bases of the junction left unmatched. The germline CDR1 and CDR2 sequences are SGHAT and FQNNGV. The CDR3 contains 17 residues. The CDR3 nucleotides are TGTGCCAGCAGCTTGAAGCGGGGGGGCCGAGGGGCCGGGGAGCTGTTTTTT. Protein: CASSLKRGGRGAGELFF.

V is TRBV7-9 and J is TRBJ1-5, with D possibly matching TRBD1 (6 bases). Trimming removed 4 bases from V and 5 bases from J, with 9 bases in between. There are 13 residues in the CDR3. Per germline, CDR1 SEHNR and CDR2 FQNEAQ (reference sequence). CDR3 DNA sequence: TGTGCCAGCAGCTACAACAGGGATCAGCCCCAGCATTTT. Translation gives CASSYNRDQPQHF.

The chain carries TRBV4-3 and TRBJ1-2; D not resolved. The CDR3 loop spans 14 amino acids. Per germline, CDR1 LGHNA and CDR2 YSLEER. The germline V and J ends were trimmed by 1 base and 5 bases, with 11 bases remaining between them. DNA of the CDR3: TGCGCCAGCAGCCAAGGTGGAGGAACGTATGGCTACACCTTC. Translated, it gives CASSQGGGTYGYTF.

The chain employs TRBV18 and TRBJ1-3; tentatively, D is TRBD1 (5 bases). The V gene's germline CDR1 is KGHSH and CDR2 LQKENI. The CDR3 consists of 16 residues. Trimming removed 2 bases at V and 2 bases at J, with 13 bases between. CDR3 coding DNA: TGTGCCAGCTCACCATCAGCGACGGACACTGGAAACACCATATATTTT. It codes for CASSPSATDTGNTIYF.

The chain links TRBV2 to TRBJ1-5, with no clear D. The CDR3 spans 13 residues. Germline CDR1 is SNHLY and CDR2 is FYNNEI. V was trimmed by 6 bases and J by 5 bases, leaving 11 bases between them. The chain's CDR3 is CASSVDEYQPQHF. As DNA, the CDR3 is TGTGCCAGCAGCGTAGACGAATATCAGCCCCAGCATTTT.

This CDR3 is CASFLNRGHTGELFF. The CDR3 region has the DNA TGTGCCAGCTTCCTGAACAGGGGGCACACCGGGGAGCTGTTTTTT. The V call is TRBV6-5, the J call TRBJ2-2; 9 bases match TRBD1. Trimming at V came to 8 bases and at J to 3 bases, leaving 7 bases not matched to a gene. Germline V gene lookup returns CDR1 MNHEY and CDR2 SVGAGI. The CDR3 totals 15 residues.

J is TRBJ1-1 and V is TRBV6-5, with no clear D. Germline V gene sequence: CDR1 MNHEY, CDR2 SVGAGI. Trimming stripped 8 bases from V and 0 bases from J, with 16 bases between. There are 15 residues in the CDR3. CDR3 DNA sequence: TGTGCCAGCCATAGACTGAGCGTCATGAACACTGAAGCTTTCTTT. It yields the protein CASHRLSVMNTEAFF.

This rearrangement joins TRBV5-1 to TRBJ1-2, with D perhaps TRBD1 (5 bases). The ends were cut back, 0 bases at V and 8 bases at J, with 11 bases in the middle. The CDR3 is 13 amino acids. Germline V lookup: CDR1 SGHRS, CDR2 YFSETQ. CDR3 amino acids: CASSLGGEGGYTF. In DNA form, the CDR3 reads TGCGCCAGCAGCTTGGGAGGGGAAGGGGGCTACACCTTC.

The genes are TRBV25-1 and TRBJ2-5; 13 nucleotides match TRBD2. The trim removed 3 bases at V and 2 bases at J, leaving 6 bases unmatched. This CDR3 region has 17 residues. The germline V gene encodes CDR1 MGHDK and CDR2 SYGVNS. CDR3 in amino acids: CASSDSTLAGGQETQYF. The CDR3 DNA sequence: TGTGCCAGCAGTGACTCTACACTAGCGGGGGGGCAAGAGACCCAGTACTTC.

CDR3: CASSLDTGAFKYF. The CDR3, as DNA: TGTGCCAGCAGCTTAGACACAGGGGCTTTTAAGTACTTC. The chain uses TRBV7-2 and TRBJ2-4; 7 positions agree with TRBD1. The junction had 8 bases not matched to a gene; V was cut back by 1 base and J by 14 bases. Germline V gene lookup returns CDR1 SGHTA and CDR2 FQGNSA. This CDR3 has 13 residues.

The rearrangement links TRBV7-9 to TRBJ2-3, with TRBD2 matching over 9 bases. The V gene end was trimmed by 2 bases and the J gene end by 3 bases; junction bases not matched to a gene: 3. The germline CDR1 and CDR2 sequences are SEHNR and FQNEAQ (reference sequence). The CDR3 loop spans 15 amino acids. Here the CDR3 reads CASSLSGLATDTQYF. CDR3 DNA sequence: TGTGCCAGCAGCTTAAGTGGACTAGCGACAGATACGCAGTATTTT.

The chain recombines TRBV9 with TRBJ1-3, with TRBD1 matching 7 bases. With V trimmed by 2 bases and J by 0 bases, 8 bases remained unmatched. The CDR3 contains 17 residues. Looked up from germline, CDR1 is SGDLS and CDR2 is YYNGEE. CDR3 amino acids: CASSVSSGQNSGNTIYF. CDR3 nucleotides: TGTGCCAGCAGCGTCTCTTCGGGACAGAACTCTGGAAACACCATATATTTT.

The rearrangement joins TRBV5-6 to TRBJ2-3; D may be TRBD2 (5 bases). Trimming removed 3 bases at V and 1 base at J, with 9 bases between. The length of the CDR3 is 14 residues. Per germline, CDR1 SGHDT and CDR2 YYEEEE. The CDR3 region has the DNA TGTGCCAGCAGCTGGGCGGGCCGCACAGATACGCAGTATTTT. Translating gives CASSWAGRTDTQYF.

This clone was picked up one time. The gene calls are TRBV2 and TRBJ2-7; 7 bases match TRBD2. CDR3 length equals 17 residues. V lost 4 bases to trimming and J lost 3 bases; unmatched junction nucleotides: 15. CDR1 is SNHLY and CDR2 is FYNNEI in the germline V gene. The CDR3, as DNA: TGTGCCAGCAGTGTCCCCCCGCGGGGTAGCGGGCACTACGAGCAGTACTTC. Translated, it gives CASSVPPRGSGHYEQYF.

The chain recombines TRBV6-1 with TRBJ1-1; D ambiguous. The CDR3 spans 14 residues. Germline lookup yields CDR1 MNHNS and CDR2 SASEGT. V lost 4 bases and J lost 6, with 15 bases in between. CDR3 DNA sequence: TGTGCCAGCAGTGGGAGGGCCTCGATGGCTGAAGCTTTCTTT. Amino acids: CASSGRASMAEAFF.

In this sample, this clone turned up once. The chain links TRBV7-2 to TRBJ2-7, with TRBD1 matching over 7 bases. Germline trimming cut 1 base from V and 2 bases from J; bases unmatched to any gene: 2. Germline-derived CDR1 and CDR2 are SGHTA and FQGNSA. This CDR3 is built from 14 residues. The CDR3 here is CASSLEGTAYEQYF. The CDR3 region has the DNA TGTGCCAGCAGCTTAGAGGGGACAGCCTACGAGCAGTACTTC.

The chain is built from TRBV23-1 and TRBJ1-5; D might be TRBD1 (6 bases). TRBV23-1 is an open reading frame whose function is uncertain. The CDR3 contains 17 residues. V lost 3 bases to trimming and J lost 0 bases, with 15 bases between them. CDR3 region: CASSQAKQGNSNQPQHF. The CDR3 DNA reads as TGCGCCAGCAGTCAGGCGAAGCAGGGGAATAGCAATCAGCCCCAGCATTTT.

V usage is TRBV18 and J usage is TRBJ1-1; 9 bases line up with TRBD1. V shed 4 bases, J shed 3 bases, and the junction held 9 bases outside the gene matches. Germline V gene sequence: CDR1 KGHSH, CDR2 LQKENI. The CDR3 runs to 16 residues. CDR3 sequence: CASSRGTGRLDTEAFF. The CDR3 DNA reads as TGTGCCAGCTCACGAGGGACAGGGCGTCTGGACACTGAAGCTTTCTTT.

This chain connects TRBV6-1 to TRBJ2-1, with D unclear. Germline values: CDR1 MNHNS, CDR2 SASEGT. V lost 7 bases and J 7 bases, leaving 14 bases between the germline ends. The CDR3 extends over 13 amino acids. CDR3 region: CASTGRVGNEQFF. CDR3 coding DNA: TGTGCCAGCACCGGTCGGGTTGGGAATGAGCAGTTCTTC.

This chain connects TRBV28 to TRBJ1-4; 10 nucleotides align to TRBD1. Germline loops: CDR1 MDHEN, CDR2 SYDVKM. The J segment lost 8 bases and the V segment lost 4 bases, leaving 10 bases of the junction unmatched. CDR3 length: 16 residues. DNA of the CDR3: TGTGCCAGCAGTTCGCGACCGGGACAGGGGAGAGAAAAACTGTTTTTT. As protein: CASSSRPGQGREKLFF.

The chain has TRBV18 and TRBJ1-4, with 7 nucleotides matching TRBD1. Germline V gene lookup returns CDR1 KGHSH and CDR2 LQKENI. The CDR3 runs 15 residues. Trimming removed 0 bases from V and 8 bases from J; junction bases left unmatched: 6. The CDR3 DNA follows: TGTGCCAGCTCACCACCGACAGGGCTTGGCGAAAAACTGTTTTTT. Amino acids: CASSPPTGLGEKLFF.

The gene calls are TRBV4-2 and TRBJ2-1, with TRBD1 identical over 12 bases. Per germline, CDR1 LGHNA and CDR2 YNFKEQ. This CDR3 region has 17 residues. V was pared by 1 base and J by 2 bases, with 3 bases of the junction left unmatched. The DNA for the CDR3 is TGTGCCAGCAGCCAAGGGGACAGGGGGCCCCCCTACAATGAGCAGTTCTTC. Its protein product is CASSQGDRGPPYNEQFF.

The chain links TRBV4-1 to TRBJ1-2; D is uncertain. V lost 2 bases and J 8 bases, leaving 18 bases between the germline ends. The CDR3 spans 15 residues. In germline, CDR1 is MGHRA, CDR2 YSYEKL. The CDR3 loop reads CASSQYREPMGGYTF. The DNA of the CDR3 is TGCGCCAGCAGCCAATACCGGGAACCCATGGGGGGCTACACCTTC.

The genes are TRBV5-4 and TRBJ2-2, with D unclear. In germline, CDR1 is SGHNT, CDR2 YYREEE (reference sequence). V lost 0 bases and J lost 7, with 16 bases in between. The CDR3 covers 16 residues. CDR3 amino acids: CASSLEGSVGIGELFF. The CDR3 nucleotides are TGTGCCAGCAGCTTGGAGGGATCGGTAGGGATCGGGGAGCTGTTTTTT.

The chain carries TRBV28 and TRBJ2-6; TRBD1 matches 8 bases. V trimming: 3 bases; J trimming: 1 base; junction bases outside the gene matches: 8. Germline V CDR1 and CDR2: MDHEN, SYDVKM. This CDR3 contains 18 residues. The CDR3 loop is CASSFVGRGQSGANVLTF. For the CDR3, the DNA is TGTGCCAGCAGTTTTGTTGGCAGGGGGCAATCTGGGGCCAACGTCCTGACTTTC.

This chain uses TRBV29-1 with TRBJ2-2, with D possibly being TRBD1 or TRBD2 (5 bases each). The CDR3 runs 13 residues. Trimming took 5 bases from V and 1 from J, leaving 8 bases between them. Per the germline V gene, CDR1 is SQVTM and CDR2 is ANQGSEA. CDR3 loop: CSVRDGNTGELFF. The DNA of the CDR3 is TGCAGCGTTCGGGACGGGAACACCGGGGAGCTGTTTTTT.

The V and J genes are TRBV4-1 and TRBJ1-6; perhaps TRBD1 as D (6 bases). The CDR3 contains 16 residues. The germline V gene encodes CDR1 MGHRA and CDR2 YSYEKL. Trimming cost V 6 bases and J 0 bases, with 12 bases left between them. CDR3 loop: CASSHTGSSYNSPLHF. As DNA, the CDR3 is TGCGCCAGCAGTCACACAGGGAGCTCCTATAATTCACCCCTCCACTTT.

The CDR3 here is CASWVGGSNTEAFF. CDR3 sequence (DNA): TGTGCCAGCTGGGTGGGAGGGTCGAACACTGAAGCTTTCTTT. The gene calls are TRBV6-5 and TRBJ1-1, with D unresolved. CDR3 length: 14 amino acids. CDR1 and CDR2 (germline): MNHEY, SVGAGI. V was clipped by 8 bases and J by 1 base, with 14 bases between them.

The V call is TRBV7-2, the J call TRBJ2-1; 7 bases agree with TRBD2. V shed 0 bases and J 0 bases; nucleotides not matched to a gene: 5. In germline, CDR1 is SGHTA, CDR2 FQGNSA. CDR3 length: 17 amino acids. CDR3 in amino acids: CASSLAGLAASYNEQFF. CDR3 coding DNA: TGTGCCAGCAGCTTAGCGGGCCTAGCGGCCTCCTACAATGAGCAGTTCTTC. The full variable domain, in which reference TRBV7-2 and TRBJ2-1 provide the parts outside the CDR3, is GAGVSQSPSNKVTEKGKDVELRCDPISGHTALYWYRQSLGQGLEFLIYFQGNSAPDKSGLPSDRFSAERTGGSVSTLTIQRTQQEDSAVYLCASSLAGLAASYNEQFFGPGTRLTVL.